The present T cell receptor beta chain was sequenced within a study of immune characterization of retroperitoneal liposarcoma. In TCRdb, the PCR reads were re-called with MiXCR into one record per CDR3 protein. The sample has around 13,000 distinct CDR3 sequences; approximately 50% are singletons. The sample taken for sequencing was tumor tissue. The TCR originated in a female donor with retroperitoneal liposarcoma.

The CDR3 bases are TGTGCCAGCAGTTACTCGATTCCCGTGGTGCGGAGCTACGAGCAGTACTTC. Encoded protein: CASSYSIPVVRSYEQYF. The chain couples TRBV6-7 to TRBJ2-5; D not resolved. Matching the DNA end better, TRBJ2-7 makes the J call doubtful. TRBV6-7 is marked as an open reading frame, function uncertain. The CDR3 totals 17 residues.